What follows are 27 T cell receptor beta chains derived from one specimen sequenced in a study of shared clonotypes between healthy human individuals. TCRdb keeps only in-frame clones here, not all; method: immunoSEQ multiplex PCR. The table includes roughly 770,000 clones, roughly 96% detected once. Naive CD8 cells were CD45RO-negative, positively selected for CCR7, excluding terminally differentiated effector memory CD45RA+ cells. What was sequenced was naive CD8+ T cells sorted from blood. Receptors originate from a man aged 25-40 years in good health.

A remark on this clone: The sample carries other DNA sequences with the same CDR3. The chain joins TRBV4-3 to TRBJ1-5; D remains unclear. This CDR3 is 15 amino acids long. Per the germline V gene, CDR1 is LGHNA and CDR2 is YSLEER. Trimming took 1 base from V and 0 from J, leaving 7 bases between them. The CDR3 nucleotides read TGCGCCAGCAGCCAAGGCAGACATAGCAATCAGCCCCAGCATTTT. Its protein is CASSQGRHSNQPQHF.

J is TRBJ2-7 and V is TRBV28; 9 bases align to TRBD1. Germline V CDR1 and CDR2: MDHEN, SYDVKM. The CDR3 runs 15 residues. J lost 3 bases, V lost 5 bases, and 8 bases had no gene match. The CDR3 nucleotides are TGTGCCAGCAGTGCACAGAGGGGACAGGGCTACGAGCAGTACTTC. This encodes CASSAQRGQGYEQYF.

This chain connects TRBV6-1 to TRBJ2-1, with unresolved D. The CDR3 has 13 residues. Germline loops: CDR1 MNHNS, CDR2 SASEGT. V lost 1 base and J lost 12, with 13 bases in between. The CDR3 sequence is CASSEVSMWTQFF. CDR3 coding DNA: TGTGCCAGCAGTGAAGTAAGTATGTGGACGCAGTTCTTC.

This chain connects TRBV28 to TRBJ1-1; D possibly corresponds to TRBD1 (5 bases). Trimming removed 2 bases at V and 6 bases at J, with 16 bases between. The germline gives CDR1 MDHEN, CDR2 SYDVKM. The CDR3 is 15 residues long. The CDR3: CASSLDAHTRAEAFF. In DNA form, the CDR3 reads TGTGCCAGCAGTTTAGATGCCCATACCAGGGCTGAAGCTTTCTTT.

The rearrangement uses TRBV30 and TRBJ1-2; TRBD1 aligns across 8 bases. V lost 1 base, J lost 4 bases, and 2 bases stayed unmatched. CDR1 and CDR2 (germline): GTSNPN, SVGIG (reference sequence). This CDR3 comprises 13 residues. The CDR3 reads CAWSAGQGYGYTF. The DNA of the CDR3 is TGTGCCTGGAGTGCAGGACAGGGCTATGGCTACACCTTC.

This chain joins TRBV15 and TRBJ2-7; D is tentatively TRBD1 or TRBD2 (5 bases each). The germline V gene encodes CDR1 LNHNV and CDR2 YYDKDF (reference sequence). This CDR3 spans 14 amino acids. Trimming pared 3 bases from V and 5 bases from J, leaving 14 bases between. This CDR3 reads CATSRAGAIHEQYF. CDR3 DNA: TGTGCCACCAGCAGGGCCGGGGCCATCCACGAGCAGTACTTC.

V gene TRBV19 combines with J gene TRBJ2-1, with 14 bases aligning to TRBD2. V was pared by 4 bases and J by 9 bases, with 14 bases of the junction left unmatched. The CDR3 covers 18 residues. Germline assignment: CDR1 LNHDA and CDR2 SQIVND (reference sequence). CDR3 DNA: TGTGCCAGTAGTAGGGAGCCTGGGACTAGCGGGAGAACGGTTGAGCAGTTCTTC. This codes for CASSREPGTSGRTVEQFF.

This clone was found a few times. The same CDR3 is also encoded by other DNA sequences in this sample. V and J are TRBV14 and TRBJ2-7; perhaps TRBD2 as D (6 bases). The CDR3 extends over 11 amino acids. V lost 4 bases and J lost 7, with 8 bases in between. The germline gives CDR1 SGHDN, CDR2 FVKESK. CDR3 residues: CASSPGGEQYF. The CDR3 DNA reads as TGTGCCAGCAGCCCAGGAGGGGAGCAGTACTTC.

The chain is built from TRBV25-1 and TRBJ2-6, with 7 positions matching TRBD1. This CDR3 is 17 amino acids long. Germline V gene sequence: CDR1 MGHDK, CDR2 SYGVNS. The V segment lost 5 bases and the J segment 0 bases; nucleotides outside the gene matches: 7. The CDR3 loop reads CASSITGVHSGANVLTF. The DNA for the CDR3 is TGTGCCAGCAGTATTACAGGGGTACACTCTGGGGCCAACGTCCTGACTTTC.

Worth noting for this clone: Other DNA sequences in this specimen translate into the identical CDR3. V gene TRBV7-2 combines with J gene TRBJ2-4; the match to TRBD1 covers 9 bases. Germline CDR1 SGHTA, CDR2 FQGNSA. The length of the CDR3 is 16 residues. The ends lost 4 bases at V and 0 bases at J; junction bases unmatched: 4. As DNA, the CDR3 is TGTGCCAGCAGCTCTACAGGGGGCCGAGCCAAAAACATTCAGTACTTC. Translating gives CASSSTGGRAKNIQYF.

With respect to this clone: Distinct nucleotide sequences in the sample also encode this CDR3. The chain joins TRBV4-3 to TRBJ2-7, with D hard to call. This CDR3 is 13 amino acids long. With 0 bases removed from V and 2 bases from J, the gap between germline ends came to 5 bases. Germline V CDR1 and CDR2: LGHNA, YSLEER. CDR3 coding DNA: TGCGCCAGCAGCCAAGACCGGACCTACGAGCAGTACTTC. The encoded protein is CASSQDRTYEQYF.

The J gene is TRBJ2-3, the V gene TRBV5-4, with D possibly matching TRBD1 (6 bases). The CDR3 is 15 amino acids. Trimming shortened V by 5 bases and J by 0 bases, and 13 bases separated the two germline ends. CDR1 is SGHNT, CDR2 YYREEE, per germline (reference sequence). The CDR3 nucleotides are TGTGCCAGCAGGGATGGACAGTCTAGCACAGATACGCAGTATTTT. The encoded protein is CASRDGQSSTDTQYF.

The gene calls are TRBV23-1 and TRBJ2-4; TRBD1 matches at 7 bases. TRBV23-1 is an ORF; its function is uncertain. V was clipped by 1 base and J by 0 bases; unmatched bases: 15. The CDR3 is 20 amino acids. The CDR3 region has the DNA TGCGCCAGCAGTCAATTCCCGACCGGGACAGCGTATCTAGCCAAAAACATTCAGTACTTC. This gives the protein CASSQFPTGTAYLAKNIQYF.

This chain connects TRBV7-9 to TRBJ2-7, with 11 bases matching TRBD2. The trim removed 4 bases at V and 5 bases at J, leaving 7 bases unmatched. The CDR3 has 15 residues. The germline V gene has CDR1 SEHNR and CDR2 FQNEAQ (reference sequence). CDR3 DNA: TGTGCCAGCAGCTCCTTACTAGCGGGAGAACACGAGCAGTACTTC. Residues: CASSSLLAGEHEQYF.

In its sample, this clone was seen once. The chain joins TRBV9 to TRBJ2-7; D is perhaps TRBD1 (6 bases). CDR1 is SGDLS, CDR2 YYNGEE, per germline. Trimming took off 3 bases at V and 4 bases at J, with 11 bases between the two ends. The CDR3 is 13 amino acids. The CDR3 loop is CASSEWDTYEQYF. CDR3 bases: TGTGCCAGCAGCGAATGGGACACTTACGAGCAGTACTTC.

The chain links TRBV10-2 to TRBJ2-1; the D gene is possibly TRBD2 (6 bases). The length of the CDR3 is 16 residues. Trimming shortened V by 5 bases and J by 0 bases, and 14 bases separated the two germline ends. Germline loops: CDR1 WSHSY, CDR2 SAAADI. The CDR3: CASSTISGGSYNEQFF. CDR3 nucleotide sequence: TGCGCCAGCAGTACGATCTCCGGGGGCTCCTACAATGAGCAGTTCTTC.

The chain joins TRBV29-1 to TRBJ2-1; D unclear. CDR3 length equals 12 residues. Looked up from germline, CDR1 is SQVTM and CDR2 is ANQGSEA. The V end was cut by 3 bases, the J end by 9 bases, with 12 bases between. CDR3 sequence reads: CSVDTIWGEQFF. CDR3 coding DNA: TGCAGCGTTGATACCATCTGGGGTGAGCAGTTCTTC.

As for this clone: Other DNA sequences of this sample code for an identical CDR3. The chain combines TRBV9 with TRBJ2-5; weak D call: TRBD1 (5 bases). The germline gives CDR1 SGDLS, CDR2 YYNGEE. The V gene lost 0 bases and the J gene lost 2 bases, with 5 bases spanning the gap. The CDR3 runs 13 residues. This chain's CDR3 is CASSVGQQETQYF. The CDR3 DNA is TGTGCCAGCAGCGTAGGACAGCAAGAGACCCAGTACTTC.

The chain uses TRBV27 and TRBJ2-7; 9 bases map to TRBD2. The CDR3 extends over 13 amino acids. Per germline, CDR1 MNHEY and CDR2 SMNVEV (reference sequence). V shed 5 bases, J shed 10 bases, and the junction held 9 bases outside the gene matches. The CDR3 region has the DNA TGTGCCAGCAGTCCGGGGACTAGCTATCCCCAGTACTTC. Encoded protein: CASSPGTSYPQYF.

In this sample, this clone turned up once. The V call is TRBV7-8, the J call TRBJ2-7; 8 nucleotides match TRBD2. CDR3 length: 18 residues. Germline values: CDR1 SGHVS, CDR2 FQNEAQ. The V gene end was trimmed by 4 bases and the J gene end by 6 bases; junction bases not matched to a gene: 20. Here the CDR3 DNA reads TGTGCCAGCAGCTACCGACGGGGCGGGGGGTTGTTTTGGAGCGAGCAGTACTTC. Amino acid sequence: CASSYRRGGGLFWSEQYF.

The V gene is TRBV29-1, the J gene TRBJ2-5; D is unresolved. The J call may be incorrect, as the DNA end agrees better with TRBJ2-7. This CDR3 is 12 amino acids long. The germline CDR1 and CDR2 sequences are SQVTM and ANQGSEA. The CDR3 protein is CSAWTDRNEQYF. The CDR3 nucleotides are TGCAGCGCCTGGACGGATCGTAACGAGCAGTACTTC.

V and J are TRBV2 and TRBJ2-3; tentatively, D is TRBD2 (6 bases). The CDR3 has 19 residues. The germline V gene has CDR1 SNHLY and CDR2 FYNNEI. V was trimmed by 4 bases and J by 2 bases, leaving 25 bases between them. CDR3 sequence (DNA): TGTGCCAGCAGTGCCCGACTAGATGCCGCGGTGAGCACCACAGATACGCAGTATTTT. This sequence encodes CASSARLDAAVSTTDTQYF.

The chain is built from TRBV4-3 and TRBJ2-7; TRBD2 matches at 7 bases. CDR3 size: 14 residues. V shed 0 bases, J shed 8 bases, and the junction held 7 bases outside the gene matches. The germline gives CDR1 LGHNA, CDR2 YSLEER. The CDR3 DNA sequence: TGCGCCAGCAGCCAAGAGCACTGGGAGGGGAAGCAGTACTTC. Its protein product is CASSQEHWEGKQYF.

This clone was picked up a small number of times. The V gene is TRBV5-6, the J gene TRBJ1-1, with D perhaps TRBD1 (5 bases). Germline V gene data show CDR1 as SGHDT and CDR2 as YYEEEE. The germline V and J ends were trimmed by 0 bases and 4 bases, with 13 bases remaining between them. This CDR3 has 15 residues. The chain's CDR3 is CASSLALGPGTEAFF. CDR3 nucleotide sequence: TGTGCCAGCAGCTTGGCTCTGGGGCCTGGCACTGAAGCTTTCTTT. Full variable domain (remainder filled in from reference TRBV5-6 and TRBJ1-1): DAGVTQSPTHLIKTRGQQVTLRCSPKSGHDTVSWYQQALGQGPQFIFQYYEEEERQRGNFPDRFSGHQFPNYSSELNVNALLLGDSALYLCASSLALGPGTEAFFGQGTRLTVV.

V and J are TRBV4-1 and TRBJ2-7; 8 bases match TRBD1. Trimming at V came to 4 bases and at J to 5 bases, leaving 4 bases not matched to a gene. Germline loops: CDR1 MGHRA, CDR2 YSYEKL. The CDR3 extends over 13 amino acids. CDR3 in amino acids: CASSLTGGNEQYF. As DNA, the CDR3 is TGCGCCAGCAGCCTCACAGGGGGGAACGAGCAGTACTTC.

The CDR3 bases are TGTGCCAGCAGCCCTGGGACTAGCGGAACCTACGAGCAGTACTTC. Residues: CASSPGTSGTYEQYF. V usage is TRBV7-8 and J usage is TRBJ2-7; 11 nucleotides line up with TRBD2. V gave up 5 bases and J gave up 2 bases; unmatched junction bases: 5. This CDR3 region has 15 residues. Per the germline V gene, CDR1 is SGHVS and CDR2 is FQNEAQ.

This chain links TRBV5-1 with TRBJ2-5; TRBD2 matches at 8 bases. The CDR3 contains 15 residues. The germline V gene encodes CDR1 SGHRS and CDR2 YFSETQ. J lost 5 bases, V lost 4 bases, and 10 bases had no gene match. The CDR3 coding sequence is TGCGCCAGCAGCGGGAGCGGGAGTATGTTGGAGACCCAGTACTTC. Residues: CASSGSGSMLETQYF.